This TCR beta chain was sequenced during a study of shared clonotypes between healthy human individuals. V was pared by 1 base and J by 0 bases, with 6 bases of the junction left unmatched. The germline CDR1 and CDR2 sequences are SGHRS and YFSETQ. The CDR3 covers 16 residues. As defined, naive CD8 cells were CD45RO-negative and positively selected for CCR7, with terminally differentiated effector memory CD45RA+ cells excluded. Profiled with immunoSEQ multiplex PCR; TCRdb holds only in-frame clones, not every one. The sample carries millions of clones, just over 90% recorded once. This chain joins TRBV5-1 and TRBJ1-1; 7 bases match TRBD1. The source is a man between 18 and 35 years old in good health. Some clones in this sample may be carry-over from other donors' samples. The specimen sequenced was naive CD8+ T cells from PBMCs. The CDR3 spells CASSLTTGTLNTEAFF. In nucleotides, the CDR3 is TGCGCCAGCAGCTTGACGACAGGGACTTTGAACACTGAAGCTTTCTTT. The full variable domain, rest sourced from reference TRBV5-1 and TRBJ1-1, is KAGVTQTPRYLIKTRGQQVTLSCSPISGHRSVSWYQQTPGQGLQFLFEYFSETQRNKGNFPGRFSGRQFSNSRSEMNVSTLELGDSALYLCASSLTTGTLNTEAFFGQGTRLTVV.